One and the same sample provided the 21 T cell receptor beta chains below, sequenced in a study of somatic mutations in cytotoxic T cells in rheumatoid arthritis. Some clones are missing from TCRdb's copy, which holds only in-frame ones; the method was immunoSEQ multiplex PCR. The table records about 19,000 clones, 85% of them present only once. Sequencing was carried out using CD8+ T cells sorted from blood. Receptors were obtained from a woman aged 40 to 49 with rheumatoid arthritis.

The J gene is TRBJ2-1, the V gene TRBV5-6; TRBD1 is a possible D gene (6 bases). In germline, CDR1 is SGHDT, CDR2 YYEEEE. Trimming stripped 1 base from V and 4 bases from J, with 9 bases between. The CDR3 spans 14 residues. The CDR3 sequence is CASSLSGAYNEQFF. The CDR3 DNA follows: TGTGCCAGCAGCTTGTCAGGGGCGTACAATGAGCAGTTCTTC.

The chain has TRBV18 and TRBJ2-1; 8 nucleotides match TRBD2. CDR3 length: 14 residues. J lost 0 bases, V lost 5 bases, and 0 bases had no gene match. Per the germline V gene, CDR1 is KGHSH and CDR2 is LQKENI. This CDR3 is CASSSGGSYNEQFF. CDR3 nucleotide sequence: TGTGCCAGCTCAAGCGGGGGCTCCTACAATGAGCAGTTCTTC.

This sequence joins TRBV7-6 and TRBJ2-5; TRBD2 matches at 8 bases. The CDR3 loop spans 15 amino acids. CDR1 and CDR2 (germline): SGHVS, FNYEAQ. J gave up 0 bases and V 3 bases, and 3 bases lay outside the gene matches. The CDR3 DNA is TGTGCCAGCAGCTTTGCGGGAGGACACCAAGAGACCCAGTACTTC. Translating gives CASSFAGGHQETQYF.

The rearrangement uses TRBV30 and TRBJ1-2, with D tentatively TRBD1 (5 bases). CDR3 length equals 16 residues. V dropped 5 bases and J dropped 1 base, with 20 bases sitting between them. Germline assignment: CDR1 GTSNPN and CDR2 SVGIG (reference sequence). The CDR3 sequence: CAWFPNPRGINYGYTF. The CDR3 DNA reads TGTGCCTGGTTTCCTAACCCGCGGGGGATTAACTATGGCTACACCTTC.

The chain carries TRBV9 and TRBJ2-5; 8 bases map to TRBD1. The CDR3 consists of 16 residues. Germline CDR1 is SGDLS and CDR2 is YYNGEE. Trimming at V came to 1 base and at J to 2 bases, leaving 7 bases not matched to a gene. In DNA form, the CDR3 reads TGTGCCAGCAGCGTATCCGGGACAGGACTTCAAGAGACCCAGTACTTC. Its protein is CASSVSGTGLQETQYF.

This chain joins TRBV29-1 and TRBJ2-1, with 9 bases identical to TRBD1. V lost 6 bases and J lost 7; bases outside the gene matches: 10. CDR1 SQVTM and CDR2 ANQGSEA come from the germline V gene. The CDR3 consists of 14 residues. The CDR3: CSVGGGQGRNEQFF. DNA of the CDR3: TGCAGCGTGGGGGGTGGACAGGGGAGGAATGAGCAGTTCTTC.

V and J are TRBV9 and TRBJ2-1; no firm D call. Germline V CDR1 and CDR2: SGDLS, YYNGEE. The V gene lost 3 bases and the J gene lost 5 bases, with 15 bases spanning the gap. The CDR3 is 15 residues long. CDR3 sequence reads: CASSAGGYVNNEQFF. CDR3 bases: TGTGCCAGCAGCGCAGGTGGCTACGTAAACAATGAGCAGTTCTTC.

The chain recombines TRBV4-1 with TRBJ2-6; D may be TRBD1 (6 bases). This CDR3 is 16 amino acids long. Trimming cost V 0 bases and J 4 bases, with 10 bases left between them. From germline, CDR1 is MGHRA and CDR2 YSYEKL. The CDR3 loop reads CASSQDGGGGANVLTF. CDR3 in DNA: TGCGCCAGCAGCCAAGATGGGGGCGGCGGGGCCAACGTCCTGACTTTC.

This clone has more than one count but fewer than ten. The CDR3 loop reads CSVDVGTGASYEQYF. The CDR3 nucleotides read TGCAGCGTTGATGTTGGGACAGGGGCCTCCTACGAGCAGTACTTC. The chain joins TRBV29-1 to TRBJ2-7; 10 nucleotides agree with TRBD1. J lost 0 bases, V lost 3 bases, and 5 bases had no gene match. The CDR3 consists of 15 residues. Germline V gene data show CDR1 as SQVTM and CDR2 as ANQGSEA.

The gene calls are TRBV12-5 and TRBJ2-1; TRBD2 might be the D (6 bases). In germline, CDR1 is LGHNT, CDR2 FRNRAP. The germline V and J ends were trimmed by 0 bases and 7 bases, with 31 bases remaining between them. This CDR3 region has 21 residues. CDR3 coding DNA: TGTGCTAGTGGTTTGGTATTCGTTGGGTTTGGAGGGATAAGTCTCGGGAATGAGCAGTTCTTC. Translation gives CASGLVFVGFGGISLGNEQFF.

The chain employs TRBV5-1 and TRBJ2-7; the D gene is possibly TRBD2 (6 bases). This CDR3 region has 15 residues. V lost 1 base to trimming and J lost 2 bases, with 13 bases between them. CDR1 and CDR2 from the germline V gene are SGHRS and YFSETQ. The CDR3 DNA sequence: TGCGCCAGCAGCTTGCCCCAGGGCGGGACCTACGAGCAGTACTTC. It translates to CASSLPQGGTYEQYF.

CDR3 in DNA: TGTGCCAGCAGCCAGGACCGGGACAGGTACTACGAGCAGTACTTC. As protein: CASSQDRDRYYEQYF. The chain has TRBV14 and TRBJ2-7; 8 positions match TRBD1. Germline-derived CDR1 and CDR2 are SGHDN and FVKESK. The J segment lost 3 bases and the V segment lost 3 bases, leaving 7 bases of the junction unmatched. CDR3 length: 15 residues.

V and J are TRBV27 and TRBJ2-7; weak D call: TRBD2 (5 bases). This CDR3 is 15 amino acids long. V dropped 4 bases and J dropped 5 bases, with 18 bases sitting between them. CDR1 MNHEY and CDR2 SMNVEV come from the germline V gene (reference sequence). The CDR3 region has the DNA TGTGCCAGCAGTTACGGAGGAGGCATAACGGACGAGCAGTACTTC. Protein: CASSYGGGITDEQYF.

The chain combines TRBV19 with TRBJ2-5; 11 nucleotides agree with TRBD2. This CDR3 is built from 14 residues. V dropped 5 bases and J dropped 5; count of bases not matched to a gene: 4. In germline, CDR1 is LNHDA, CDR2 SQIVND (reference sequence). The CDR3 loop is CASSSLAGDETQYF. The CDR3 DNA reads TGTGCCAGTAGTTCACTAGCGGGAGATGAGACCCAGTACTTC.

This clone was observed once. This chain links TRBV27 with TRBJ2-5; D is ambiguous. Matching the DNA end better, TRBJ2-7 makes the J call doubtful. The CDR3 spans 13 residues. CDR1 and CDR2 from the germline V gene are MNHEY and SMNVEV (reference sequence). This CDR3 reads CASSLSRLNEQYF. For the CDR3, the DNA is TGTGCCAGCAGTTTGTCTAGGCTCAACGAGCAGTACTTC.

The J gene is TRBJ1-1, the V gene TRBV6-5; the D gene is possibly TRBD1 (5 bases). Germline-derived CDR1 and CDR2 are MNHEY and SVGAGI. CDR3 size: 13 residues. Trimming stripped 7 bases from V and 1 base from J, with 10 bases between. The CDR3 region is CASIEQANTEAFF. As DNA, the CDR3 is TGTGCCAGCATTGAACAGGCGAACACTGAAGCTTTCTTT.

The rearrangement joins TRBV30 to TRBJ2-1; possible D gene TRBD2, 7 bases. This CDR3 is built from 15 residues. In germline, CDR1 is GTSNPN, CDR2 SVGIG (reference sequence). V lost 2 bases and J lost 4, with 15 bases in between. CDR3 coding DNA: TGTGCCTGGAGTTTCCCGGGGGGCCTATACAATGAGCAGTTCTTC. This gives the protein CAWSFPGGLYNEQFF.

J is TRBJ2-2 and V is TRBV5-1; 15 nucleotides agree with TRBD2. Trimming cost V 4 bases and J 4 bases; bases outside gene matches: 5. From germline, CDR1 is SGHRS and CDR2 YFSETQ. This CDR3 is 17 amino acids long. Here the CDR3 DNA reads TGCGCCAGCAGCGGACTAGCGGGAGGGCCGCCCACCGGGGAGCTGTTTTTT. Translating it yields CASSGLAGGPPTGELFF.

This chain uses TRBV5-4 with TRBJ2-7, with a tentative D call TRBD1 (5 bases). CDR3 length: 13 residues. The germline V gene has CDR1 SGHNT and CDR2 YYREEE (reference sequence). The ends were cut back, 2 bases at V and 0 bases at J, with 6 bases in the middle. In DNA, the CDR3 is TGTGCCAGCAGCTTTCAGGGCTCCTACGAGCAGTACTTC. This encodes CASSFQGSYEQYF.

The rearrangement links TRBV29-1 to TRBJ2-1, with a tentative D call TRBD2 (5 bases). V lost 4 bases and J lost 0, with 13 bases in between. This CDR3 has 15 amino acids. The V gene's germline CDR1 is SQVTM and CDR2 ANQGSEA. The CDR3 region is CSVVGRGSSYNEQFF. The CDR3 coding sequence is TGCAGCGTTGTGGGTCGGGGAAGCTCCTACAATGAGCAGTTCTTC.

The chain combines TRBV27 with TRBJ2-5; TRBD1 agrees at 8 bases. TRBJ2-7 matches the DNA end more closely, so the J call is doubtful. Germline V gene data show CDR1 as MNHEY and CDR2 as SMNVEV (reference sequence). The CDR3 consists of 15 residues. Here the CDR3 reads CASSLLGQGADEQYF. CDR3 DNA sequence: TGTGCCAGCAGTTTATTAGGACAGGGTGCCGACGAGCAGTACTTC.